The entry below gives a single T cell receptor beta chain sequence along with its context. No antigen is known for it. Other DNA sequences in this sample translate to the same CDR3. These data are taken from a study of shared clonotypes between healthy human individuals. Overall study findings and caveats: The authors sampled blood alone, and tissue repertoires likely differ. Compared with clonotypes that all four donors shared, non-shared clonotypes had lower generation probabilities. The naive CD4 repertoires of a handful of donors were compared, and approximately 5% of clonotypes were shared.

With 4 bases clipped from V and 2 bases from J, the junction kept 3 bases outside the gene matches. Germline CDR1 SGHRS, CDR2 YFSETQ. This CDR3 contains 14 residues. The donor population consisted of healthy HIV-negative adults with no recent acute infections or vaccinations. Only in-frame clones appear in the TCRdb table, and some are missing; sequencing was by immunoSEQ multiplex PCR. The sample carries around 700,000 clones, more than 70% recorded once. The source is a woman aged 25-40 years in good health. The sequenced sample consisted of memory CD4+ T cells sorted from blood. Subset of the sample: CD45RA-negative fraction. The chain recombines TRBV5-1 with TRBJ2-1; 7 bases align to TRBD1. The CDR3 DNA reads TGCGCCAGCAGCCCCGGGACAGCCTACAATGAGCAGTTCTTC. As protein: CASSPGTAYNEQFF.